Following are 8 T cell receptor beta chains from one sample sequenced in a study of cytomegalovirus exposure and HLA in healthy donors. Researchers ran the PCR with 60 Vbeta and 13 Jbeta primers. The method was immunoSEQ multiplex PCR; TCRdb's version includes in-frame clones alone and lacks a portion of them. The sample lists around 270,000 clones, 80% occurring once. Material for sequencing was PBMCs. These receptors all stem from a girl aged 2 to 10 in good health and CMV-seronegative.

This chain uses TRBV7-3 with TRBJ2-3; 11 bases agree with TRBD2. Trimming at V came to 4 bases and at J to 1 base, leaving 4 bases not matched to a gene. The CDR3 is 16 residues long. Germline V CDR1 and CDR2: SGHTA, FQGTGA. Here the CDR3 DNA reads TGTGCCAGCAGCTCTATTAGCGGGAGGGGCACAGATACGCAGTATTTT. It yields the protein CASSSISGRGTDTQYF.

This chain joins TRBV28 and TRBJ1-2; the D gene is possibly TRBD1 (5 bases). The CDR3 loop spans 15 amino acids. Trimming removed 7 bases from V and 3 bases from J, with 18 bases in between. Germline CDR1 MDHEN, CDR2 SYDVKM. The CDR3 loop is CASTLPGGPHYGYTF. CDR3 DNA: TGTGCCAGCACCCTTCCCGGGGGTCCCCACTATGGCTACACCTTC.

V usage is TRBV6-1 and J usage is TRBJ2-1, with TRBD2 matching 7 bases. The CDR3 length is 14 residues. Per the germline V gene, CDR1 is MNHNS and CDR2 is SASEGT. V lost 8 bases and J lost 2; bases outside the gene matches: 6. The CDR3 region is CASAPSGPYNEQFF. The CDR3 DNA reads TGTGCCAGCGCACCTAGCGGTCCCTACAATGAGCAGTTCTTC.

V gene TRBV5-5 combines with J gene TRBJ2-2, with D perhaps matching TRBD2 (7 bases). Trimming pared 2 bases from V and 4 bases from J, leaving 21 bases between. This CDR3 spans 18 amino acids. Germline loops: CDR1 SGHKS, CDR2 YYEKEE (reference sequence). The CDR3, as DNA: TGTGCCAGCAGCTTTATCATGTGGGGGGGCCCGTTCACCGGGGAGCTGTTTTTT. It specifies CASSFIMWGGPFTGELFF.

The genes are TRBV6-5 and TRBJ1-1, with 7 bases matching TRBD1. The CDR3 extends over 13 amino acids. CDR1 is MNHEY, CDR2 SVGAGI, per germline. V lost 10 bases, J lost 1 base, and 6 bases stayed unmatched. DNA of the CDR3: TGTGCCACTTACAGGGGAGGGAACACTGAAGCTTTCTTT. Translated: CATYRGGNTEAFF.

This rearrangement joins TRBV18 to TRBJ2-7; TRBD1 might be the D (6 bases). V was shortened by 3 bases and J by 1 base, with 10 bases between the two germline ends. Germline V gives CDR1 KGHSH, CDR2 LQKENI. This CDR3 contains 14 residues. The CDR3: CASSPADSSYEQYF. CDR3 in DNA: TGTGCCAGCTCACCGGCGGACAGTTCCTACGAGCAGTACTTC.

The V and J genes are TRBV30 and TRBJ2-7, with a tentative D call TRBD2 (5 bases). V lost 4 bases and J 3 bases, leaving 16 bases between the germline ends. Looked up from germline, CDR1 is GTSNPN and CDR2 is SVGIG (reference sequence). The CDR3 extends over 14 amino acids. The CDR3 sequence: CAWNRGIGRYEQYF. CDR3 nucleotide sequence: TGTGCCTGGAACCGGGGAATAGGGCGCTACGAGCAGTACTTC. Supplemented by reference TRBV30 and TRBJ2-7, the full variable domain reads SQTIHQWPATLVQPVGSPLSLECTVEGTSNPNLYWYRQAAGRGLQLLFYSVGIGQISSEVPQNLSASRPQDRQFILSSKKLLLSDSGFYLCAWNRGIGRYEQYFGPGTRLTVT.

The CDR3 here is CASHLGGYYNSPLHF. CDR3 DNA sequence: TGTGCCAGCCATCTTGGAGGTTACTATAATTCACCCCTCCACTTT. V and J are TRBV27 and TRBJ1-6; D unclear. V lost 8 bases, J lost 3 bases, and 14 bases lay in between. CDR1 is MNHEY, CDR2 SMNVEV, per germline (reference sequence). The CDR3 has 15 residues.